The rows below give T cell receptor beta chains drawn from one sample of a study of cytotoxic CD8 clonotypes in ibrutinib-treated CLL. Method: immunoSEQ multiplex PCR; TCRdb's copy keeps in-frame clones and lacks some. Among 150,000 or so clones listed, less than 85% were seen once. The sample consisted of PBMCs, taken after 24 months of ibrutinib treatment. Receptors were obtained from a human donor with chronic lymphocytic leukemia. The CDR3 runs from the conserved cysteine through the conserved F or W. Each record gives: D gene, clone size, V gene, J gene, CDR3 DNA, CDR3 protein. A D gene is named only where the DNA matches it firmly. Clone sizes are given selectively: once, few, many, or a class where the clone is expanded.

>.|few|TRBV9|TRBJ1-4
TGTGCCAGCAGCGTAGCGCCGGGAAGGAAGGAAAAACTGTTTTTT
CASSVAPGRKEKLFF
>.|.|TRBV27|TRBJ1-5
TGTGCCAGCAGCCCCGGGGGGAGCAATCAGCCCCAGCATTTT
CASSPGGSNQPQHF
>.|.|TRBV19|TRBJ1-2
TGTGCCAGTTCCTGCGGCTACACCTTC
CASSCGYTF
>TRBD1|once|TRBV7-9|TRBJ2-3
TGTGCCAGCAGCCGTCGGACAGGGGGCACAGATACGCAGTATTTT
CASSRRTGGTDTQYF
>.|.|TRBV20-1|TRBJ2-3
TGCAGTAAGCGGGCTTTAGATACGCAGTATTTT
CSKRALDTQYF
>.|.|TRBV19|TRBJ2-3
TGTGCCAGTAGTATCAACTTGGGCGATACGCAGTATTTT
CASSINLGDTQYF
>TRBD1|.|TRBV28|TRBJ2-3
TGTGCCAGCAGTGTAGGGACAGGGGGCAGTGATACGCAGTATTTT
CASSVGTGGSDTQYF
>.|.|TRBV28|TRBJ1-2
TGTGCCAGCACGCGGGGCTATGGCTACACCTTC
CASTRGYGYTF
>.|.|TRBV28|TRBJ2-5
TGTGCCAGCAGCTCTAGGGCTAGCCGTTTTCAAGAGACCCAGTACTTC
CASSSRASRFQETQYF
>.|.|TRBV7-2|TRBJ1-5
TGTGCCAGCACCCAGTTAGGGAACAATCAGCCCCAGCATTTT
CASTQLGNNQPQHF
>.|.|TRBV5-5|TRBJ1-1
TGTGCCAGCAGCTTGGTGCGCACTCGGAACACTGAAGCTTTCTTT
CASSLVRTRNTEAFF
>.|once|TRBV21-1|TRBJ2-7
TGTGCCAGCAGCCCACATGGATCCCCCAAGTACGAGCAGTACTTC
CASSPHGSPKYEQYF
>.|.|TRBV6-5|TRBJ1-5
TGTGCCAGCAGCGCCCCCCTTGTGGGACAGCCCCAGCATTTT
CASSAPLVGQPQHF
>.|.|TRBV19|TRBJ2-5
TGTGCCAGTAGTATTAGGAGGGCCGAGGAGACCCAGTACTTC
CASSIRRAEETQYF
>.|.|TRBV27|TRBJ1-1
TGTGCCAGCAGTCCCCTGGCAGTGAACACTGAAGCTTTCTTT
CASSPLAVNTEAFF
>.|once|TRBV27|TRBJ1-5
TGTGCCAGCGGAGGGTTGAATCAGCCCCAGCATTTT
CASGGLNQPQHF
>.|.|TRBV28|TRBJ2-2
TGTGCCAGCAGTGTCATGAGGGGGGAGCTGTTTTTT
CASSVMRGELFF
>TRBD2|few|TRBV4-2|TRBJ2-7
TGTGCCAGCAGCCAAGATTACCCTCGGGCTAGCGGGATGGGGAACGAGCAGTACTTC
CASSQDYPRASGMGNEQYF
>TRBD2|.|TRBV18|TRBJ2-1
TGTGCCAGCTCCGAGACTAGCGGGAGTGAAGTATCGCAGTTCTTC
CASSETSGSEVSQFF
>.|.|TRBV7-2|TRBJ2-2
TGTGCCAGCAGCTTAGCCCGGACCGGGGAGCTGTTTTTT
CASSLARTGELFF
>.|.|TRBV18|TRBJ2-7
TGTGCCAGCTCACCACCGAATCAGCGGAGCTACGAGCAGTACTTC
CASSPPNQRSYEQYF
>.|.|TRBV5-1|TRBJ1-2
TGCGCCAGCAGCCCTCAAGGACACCCGGGTAACTATGGCTACACCTTC
CASSPQGHPGNYGYTF
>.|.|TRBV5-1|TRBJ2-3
TGCGCCAGCAGCTCCGAACCACTAGAAACAGATACGCAGTATTTT
CASSSEPLETDTQYF
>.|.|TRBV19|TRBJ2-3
TGTGCCAGTAATTCAGGGTTGGTTACAGATACGCAGTATTTT
CASNSGLVTDTQYF
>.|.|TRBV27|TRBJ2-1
TGTGCCAGCAGGTCTCTTTTTGGGAATGAGCAGTTCTTC
CASRSLFGNEQFF
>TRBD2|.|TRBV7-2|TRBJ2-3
TGTGCCAGCAGCTTAGGGACTAGCGCTCAGGCGACAGATACGCAGTATTTT
CASSLGTSAQATDTQYF
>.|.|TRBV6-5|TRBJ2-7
TGTGCCAGCAGTTACTCGCCGGGGGTCAACCCCTACGAGCAGTACTTC
CASSYSPGVNPYEQYF
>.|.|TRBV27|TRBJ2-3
TGTGCCAGCAGTATCAGGACGGCCACAGATACGCAGTATTTT
CASSIRTATDTQYF
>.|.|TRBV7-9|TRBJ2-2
TGTGCCAGCAGCTTGGACCTGAACACCGGGGAGCTGTTTTTT
CASSLDLNTGELFF
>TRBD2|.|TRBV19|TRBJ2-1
TGTGCCAGTAGTAGCGGGGGGAGGCACAATGAGCAGTTCTTC
CASSSGGRHNEQFF
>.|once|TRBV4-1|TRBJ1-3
TGCGCCAGCAGCCAACTCGGGGCGGAAGGAAACACCATATATTTT
CASSQLGAEGNTIYF
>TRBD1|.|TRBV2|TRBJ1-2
TGTGCCAGTGGGAAGGGACAGGCTAACTATGGCTACACCTTC
CASGKGQANYGYTF
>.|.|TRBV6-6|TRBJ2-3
TGTGCCAGCAGTTCGTCTACAGATACGCAGTATTTT
CASSSSTDTQYF
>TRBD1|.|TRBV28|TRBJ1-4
TGTGCCAGCAGTTTATCCCCGACAGGGGGTAGGGAAAAACTGTTTTTT
CASSLSPTGGREKLFF
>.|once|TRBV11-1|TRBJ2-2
TGTGCCAGCAGCTTCCAGGGCGGGTCCGGGGAGCTGTTTTTT
CASSFQGGSGELFF
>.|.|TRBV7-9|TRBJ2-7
TGTGCCAGCAGCTTGATCGGGACCTACGAGCAGTACTTC
CASSLIGTYEQYF
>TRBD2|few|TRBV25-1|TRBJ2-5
TGTGCCAGTGGACTAGCGGGAGAAGGCCAAGAGACCCAGTACTTC
CASGLAGEGQETQYF
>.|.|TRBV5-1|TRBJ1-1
TGCGCCAGCAGCGTAGATAACACTGAAGCTTTCTTT
CASSVDNTEAFF
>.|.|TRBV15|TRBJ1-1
TGTGCCACCAGCAGGCAGATGAACACTGAAGCTTTCTTT
CATSRQMNTEAFF
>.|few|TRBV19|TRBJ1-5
TGTGCCAGTATGCCGGACTTGAGCAATCAGCCCCAGCATTTT
CASMPDLSNQPQHF
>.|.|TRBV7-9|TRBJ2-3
TGTGCCAGCCTGGACGGCGGGACAGTGTTTACAGATACGCAGTATTTT
CASLDGGTVFTDTQYF
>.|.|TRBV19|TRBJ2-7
TGTGCCAGTAGTTTTCGTCAGGGAGGCCACGAGCAGTACTTC
CASSFRQGGHEQYF
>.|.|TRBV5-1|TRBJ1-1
TGCGCCAGCAGCTTGGTCAGGGCCCATCAGACTGAAGCTTTCTTT
CASSLVRAHQTEAFF
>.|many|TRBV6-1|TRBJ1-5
TGTGCCAGCAGTGAAGCAAGAAATAGCAATCAGCCCCAGCATTTT
CASSEARNSNQPQHF
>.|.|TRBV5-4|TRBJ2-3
TGTGCCAGCAGCCCCCTGCCGGGTACAACAGATACGCAGTATTTT
CASSPLPGTTDTQYF
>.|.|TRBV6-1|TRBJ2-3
TGTGCCAGTCGTCAGGGTTCTGGTACGCAGTATTTT
CASRQGSGTQYF
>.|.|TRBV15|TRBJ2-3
TGTGCCACCAGCAGAGATCCGGATCGCACAGATACGCAGTATTTT
CATSRDPDRTDTQYF
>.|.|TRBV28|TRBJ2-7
TGTGCCAGCAGTCCCCCGCAGGGGCGTTACGAGCAGTACTTC
CASSPPQGRYEQYF
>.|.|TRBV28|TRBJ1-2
TGTGCCAGCAGTTTATGGGCGGGGCCACTAGACTATGGCTACACCTTC
CASSLWAGPLDYGYTF
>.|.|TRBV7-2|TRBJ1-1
TGTGCCAGCACCGGGGGGGCCAGTCTTACTGAAGCTTTCTTT
CASTGGASLTEAFF
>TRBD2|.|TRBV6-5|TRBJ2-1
TGTGCCAGCAGACTGGGACTAGCCCTTGAGCAGTTCTTC
CASRLGLALEQFF
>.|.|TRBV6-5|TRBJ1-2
TGTGCCAGCAGTTCCACGCGGGCAAACTATGGCTACACCTTC
CASSSTRANYGYTF
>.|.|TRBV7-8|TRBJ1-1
TGTGCCAGCAGCTCGGGACGGATGAACACTGAAGCTTTCTTT
CASSSGRMNTEAFF
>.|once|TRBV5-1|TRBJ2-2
TGCGCCAGCAGCCCACCCGCAGACGCCCCGGGCAACACCGGGGAGCTGTTTTTT
CASSPPADAPGNTGELFF